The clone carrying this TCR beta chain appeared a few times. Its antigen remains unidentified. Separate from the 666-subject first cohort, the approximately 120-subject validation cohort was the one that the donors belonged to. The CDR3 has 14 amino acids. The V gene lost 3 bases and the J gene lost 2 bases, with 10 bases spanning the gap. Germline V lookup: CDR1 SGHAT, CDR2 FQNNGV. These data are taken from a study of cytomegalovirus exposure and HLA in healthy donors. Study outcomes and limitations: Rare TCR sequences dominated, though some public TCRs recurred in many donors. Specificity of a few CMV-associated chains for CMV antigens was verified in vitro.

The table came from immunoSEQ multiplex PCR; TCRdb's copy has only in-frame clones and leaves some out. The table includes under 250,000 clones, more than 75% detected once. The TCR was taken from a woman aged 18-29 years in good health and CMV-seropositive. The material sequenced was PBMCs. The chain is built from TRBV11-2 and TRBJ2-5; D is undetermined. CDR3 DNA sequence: TGTGCCAGCAGCTTTTTTTCCAGGCAAGAGACCCAGTACTTC. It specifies CASSFFSRQETQYF.